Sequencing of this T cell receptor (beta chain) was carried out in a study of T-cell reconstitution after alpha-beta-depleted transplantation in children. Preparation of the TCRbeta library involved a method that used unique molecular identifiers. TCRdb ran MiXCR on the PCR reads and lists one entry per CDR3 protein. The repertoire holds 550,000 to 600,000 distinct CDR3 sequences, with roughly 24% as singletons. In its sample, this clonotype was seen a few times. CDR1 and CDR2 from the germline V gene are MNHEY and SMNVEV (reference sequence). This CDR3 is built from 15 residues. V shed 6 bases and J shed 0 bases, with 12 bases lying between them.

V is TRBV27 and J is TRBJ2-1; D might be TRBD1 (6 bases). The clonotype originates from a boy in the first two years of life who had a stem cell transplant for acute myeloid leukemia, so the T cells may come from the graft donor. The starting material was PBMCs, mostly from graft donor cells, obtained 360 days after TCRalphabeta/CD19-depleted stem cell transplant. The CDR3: CASSLTGDSYNEQFF. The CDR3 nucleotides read TGTGCCAGCAGCTTGACAGGAGACTCCTACAATGAGCAGTTCTTC.